The 23 T cell receptor beta chains given below trace back to one sample, sequenced in a study of post-analysis software for immune sequencing data. Study-wide findings and caveats: When patients were compared with controls, four or five TRBV segments were more frequent, TRBV5-6, TRBV5-1 and TRBV20-1 among them.

The library was made from cDNA and included unique molecular identifiers. TCRdb processed the PCR reads anew with MiXCR; each CDR3 protein has one entry. This sample yields roughly 870,000 distinct CDR3 sequences, of which approximately 57% are seen a single time; approximately 4.2% belongs to the top ten. Their recognized antigens are unknown. Sequences were obtained from blood. Receptors originate from a girl aged 5-17 years with multiple sclerosis.

This chain joins TRBV5-1 and TRBJ2-3; TRBD2 matches at 10 bases. In germline, CDR1 is SGHRS, CDR2 YFSETQ. J gave up 2 bases and V 6 bases, and 6 bases lay outside the gene matches. The CDR3 totals 15 residues. CDR3 loop: CASTLAGGTTDTQYF. The DNA of the CDR3 is TGCGCCAGCACCTTAGCGGGGGGAACCACAGATACGCAGTATTTT. Filled out from reference TRBV5-1 and TRBJ2-3, the complete variable domain reads KAGVTQTPRYLIKTRGQQVTLSCSPISGHRSVSWYQQTPGQGLQFLFEYFSETQRNKGNFPGRFSGRQFSNSRSEMNVSTLELGDSALYLCASTLAGGTTDTQYFGPGTRLTVL.

The V gene is TRBV20-1, the J gene TRBJ2-3; D perhaps matches TRBD2 (5 bases). The germline V gene has CDR1 DFQATT and CDR2 SNEGSKA (reference sequence). The CDR3 totals 15 residues. Trimming removed 1 base at V and 8 bases at J, with 19 bases between. CDR3 residues: CSARGAGPTRVTQYF. The DNA for the CDR3 is TGCAGTGCTAGAGGCGCGGGCCCTACCCGGGTTACGCAGTATTTT.

The chain uses TRBV24-1 and TRBJ2-3; D possibly corresponds to TRBD1 (5 bases). The germline V gene encodes CDR1 KGHDR and CDR2 SFDVKD. This CDR3 comprises 13 residues. V was shortened by 8 bases and J by 0 bases, with 8 bases between the two germline ends. This chain's CDR3 is CATKGPSTDTQYF. In nucleotides, the CDR3 is TGTGCCACCAAGGGGCCTAGCACAGATACGCAGTATTTT.

The CDR3 DNA sequence: TGCAGCGCCCCGACAGGGGGCGGTGGTGGCTACACCTTC. This codes for CSAPTGGGGGYTF. The chain has TRBV29-1 and TRBJ1-2, with TRBD1 identical over 10 bases. J gave up 7 bases and V 7 bases, and 9 bases lay outside the gene matches. CDR1 SQVTM and CDR2 ANQGSEA come from the germline V gene. This CDR3 is 13 amino acids long.

A few counts support this clonotype. CDR3 DNA sequence: TGTGCCAGCAGGGCACCGGGACAGGGTTTATCCGAGCAGTACTTC. Translating gives CASRAPGQGLSEQYF. The rearrangement uses TRBV28 and TRBJ2-7; 9 positions agree with TRBD1. Looked up from germline, CDR1 is MDHEN and CDR2 is SYDVKM. V shed 6 bases and J 6 bases; nucleotides not matched to a gene: 12. This CDR3 is 15 amino acids long.

This clonotype appeared a few times. V and J are TRBV7-2 and TRBJ1-1; D perhaps matches TRBD1 (6 bases). Trimming stripped 1 base from V and 1 base from J, with 10 bases between. The CDR3 has 15 amino acids. Germline loops: CDR1 SGHTA, CDR2 FQGNSA. This chain's CDR3 is CASSLDGTPNTEAFF. The CDR3 bases are TGTGCCAGCAGCTTAGATGGGACACCGAACACTGAAGCTTTCTTT.

Concerning this clonotype itself: At one end, the junction sequence differs from germline, possibly due to a read error. The CDR3 nucleotides read TGCGCCAGCAGATTGGTAGGGGGCTACGAGCAGTACTTC. Protein: CASRLVGGYEQYF. V and J are TRBV5-1 and TRBJ2-7; maybe TRBD1 (6 bases). Per the germline V gene, CDR1 is SGHRS and CDR2 is YFSETQ. CDR3 size: 13 residues. The full variable domain, with the rest looked up from reference TRBV5-1 and TRBJ2-7, is KAGVTQTPRYLIKTRGQQVTLSCSPISGHRSVSWYQQTPGQGLQFLFEYFSETQRNKGNFPGRFSGRQFSNSRSEMNVSTLELGDSALYLCASRLVGGYEQYFGPGTRLTVT.

This clonotype was detected a few times. The J gene is TRBJ2-5, the V gene TRBV27, with TRBD1 identical over 10 bases. Germline loops: CDR1 MNHEY, CDR2 SMNVEV (reference sequence). Trimming took 6 bases from V and 4 from J; bases not matched to a gene: 11. The CDR3 is made up of 16 amino acids. CDR3 in DNA: TGTGCCAGCAGCCTAGAGTCGACAGGGGGCCGAGAGACCCAGTACTTC. Its protein is CASSLESTGGRETQYF.

In this sample, this clonotype turned up a few times. The rearrangement links TRBV20-1 to TRBJ2-7, with TRBD1 matching 8 bases. The CDR3 runs to 14 residues. Germline V gene lookup returns CDR1 DFQATT and CDR2 SNEGSKA (reference sequence). The V gene end was trimmed by 2 bases and the J gene end by 2 bases; junction bases not matched to a gene: 5. CDR3 DNA: TGCAGTGCTAGATACGGACAGGGTACCTACGAGCAGTACTTC. Translating it yields CSARYGQGTYEQYF.

The chain joins TRBV29-1 to TRBJ2-7; TRBD2 aligns across 8 bases. V lost 6 bases to trimming and J lost 1 base; unmatched junction nucleotides: 8. This CDR3 contains 14 residues. Germline CDR1 and CDR2: SQVTM and ANQGSEA. The DNA for the CDR3 is TGCAGCGTACGGAGGACTAGCAATTCCTACGAGCAGTACTTC. Protein sequence: CSVRRTSNSYEQYF.

The rearrangement links TRBV3-1 to TRBJ2-7; 7 positions agree with TRBD1. Trimming took 5 bases from V and 0 from J; bases not matched to a gene: 10. Germline V lookup: CDR1 LGHDT, CDR2 YNNKEL (reference sequence). CDR3 length: 16 amino acids. CDR3 residues: CASSDIRQGPSYEQYF. The CDR3 DNA reads as TGTGCCAGCAGCGACATAAGACAGGGACCCTCCTACGAGCAGTACTTC.

This clonotype has just a few counts. The rearrangement joins TRBV20-1 to TRBJ2-7; 11 bases agree with TRBD2. V gave up 5 bases and J gave up 6 bases; unmatched junction bases: 9. There are 14 residues in the CDR3. From germline, CDR1 is DFQATT and CDR2 SNEGSKA (reference sequence). In nucleotides, the CDR3 is TGCAGTGCTCACGTACCCGGGACTAGCGGCGAGCAGTACTTC. This codes for CSAHVPGTSGEQYF.

This chain's CDR3 is CASSPRGAQPGNEQFF. CDR3 bases: TGTGCCAGCAGTCCCAGGGGGGCCCAACCAGGGAATGAGCAGTTCTTC. The chain combines TRBV2 with TRBJ2-1, with D tentatively TRBD1 (7 bases). The germline CDR1 and CDR2 sequences are SNHLY and FYNNEI. The CDR3 has 16 residues. The V and J ends lost 5 bases and 7 bases respectively, with 21 bases between them.

This clonotype has just a few counts. V and J are TRBV11-2 and TRBJ1-2; D uncertain. From germline, CDR1 is SGHAT and CDR2 FQNNGV. The CDR3 runs 16 residues. Trimming cost V 6 bases and J 0 bases, with 17 bases left between them. The CDR3 bases are TGTGCCAGCAGTTCTCCCGCGAGGGTTTCTAACTATGGCTACACCTTC. Translation gives CASSSPARVSNYGYTF.

The table lists this clonotype with a count of one. This chain uses TRBV5-1 with TRBJ1-1; D not certain. Trimming stripped 4 bases from V and 1 base from J, with 11 bases between. Germline lookup yields CDR1 SGHRS and CDR2 YFSETQ. The CDR3 length is 14 residues. CDR3 nucleotide sequence: TGCGCCAGCAGCGGCCGGGCCCAGAACACTGAAGCTTTCTTT. Protein product: CASSGRAQNTEAFF.

J is TRBJ2-5 and V is TRBV7-2; TRBD2 might be the D (6 bases). CDR3 size: 16 residues. Per germline, CDR1 SGHTA and CDR2 FQGNSA. Trimming took 0 bases from V and 4 from J, leaving 15 bases between them. The CDR3 region is CASSLAQGLVGETQYF. The CDR3 DNA reads as TGTGCCAGCAGCTTAGCCCAGGGACTGGTGGGAGAGACCCAGTACTTC.

The chain joins TRBV10-3 to TRBJ2-7; D unclear. The V end lost 2 bases, the J end lost 7 bases, and 6 bases lay between the germline ends. CDR1 and CDR2 from the germline V gene are ENHRY and SYGVKD. The length of the CDR3 is 11 residues. The CDR3 sequence is CAISETREQYF. The CDR3 region has the DNA TGTGCCATCAGTGAGACGCGGGAGCAGTACTTC.

This sequence joins TRBV20-1 and TRBJ1-4; D is perhaps TRBD1 (5 bases). Trimming stripped 1 base from V and 1 base from J, with 13 bases between. Germline CDR1 and CDR2: DFQATT and SNEGSKA (reference sequence). The CDR3 consists of 16 residues. CDR3 nucleotide sequence: TGCAGTGCTAGAGTTTGGGGCATTCGAACTAATGAAAAACTGTTTTTT. This codes for CSARVWGIRTNEKLFF.

This clonotype occurred a few times. J is TRBJ2-1 and V is TRBV6-5; no clear D gene. This CDR3 contains 17 residues. CDR1 MNHEY and CDR2 SVGAGI come from the germline V gene. V was trimmed by 0 bases and J by 2 bases, leaving 14 bases between them. The CDR3 nucleotides are TGTGCCAGCAGTTACTCGGTCACCCTAGGGACCTACAATGAGCAGTTCTTC. It yields the protein CASSYSVTLGTYNEQFF.

CDR3 in amino acids: CSDGTGSTDTQYF. In nucleotides, the CDR3 is TGCAGCGATGGAACAGGGAGCACAGATACGCAGTATTTT. The chain is built from TRBV29-1 and TRBJ2-3; weak D call: TRBD1 (6 bases). Trimming shortened V by 7 bases and J by 0 bases, and 11 bases separated the two germline ends. The CDR3 length is 13 residues. The germline V gene encodes CDR1 SQVTM and CDR2 ANQGSEA.

The chain is built from TRBV30 and TRBJ2-4; D not resolved. The assigned J gene may be wrong: the sequence end matches TRBJ2-5 better. The germline V gene has CDR1 GTSNPN and CDR2 SVGIG (reference sequence). There are 11 residues in the CDR3. For the CDR3, the DNA is TGTGCCTGGAGTCCGACGGAGACCCAGTACTTC. Translation gives CAWSPTETQYF.

This clonotype was detected only a few times. The V call is TRBV20-1, the J call TRBJ2-5, with TRBD2 matching over 14 bases. The germline V gene has CDR1 DFQATT and CDR2 SNEGSKA (reference sequence). The trim removed 6 bases at V and 4 bases at J, leaving 7 bases unmatched. The CDR3 is 15 amino acids. The CDR3 spells CSAPGLAGVVETQYF. CDR3 coding DNA: TGCAGTGCCCCGGGACTAGCGGGAGTGGTAGAGACCCAGTACTTC.

The V and J genes are TRBV7-8 and TRBJ1-1, with D perhaps matching TRBD1 (6 bases). Germline V gene lookup returns CDR1 SGHVS and CDR2 FQNEAQ. The CDR3 spans 13 residues. Trimming pared 3 bases from V and 8 bases from J, leaving 13 bases between. CDR3 region: CASSLAEQGEAFF. CDR3 DNA: TGTGCCAGCAGCTTGGCTGAACAGGGAGAAGCTTTCTTT.